The clone carrying this T cell receptor (beta chain) was seen many times. Its specificity is not known. V gave up 2 bases and J gave up 11 bases, with 15 bases separating them. CDR1 is SNHLY, CDR2 FYNNEI, per germline. The CDR3 loop spans 13 amino acids. This sample stems from a study of metastatic and nonmetastatic thyroid tumors. Study at large: Comparative analysis of repertoires was undertaken across blood and tumor or nodule tissue obtained from malignant and benign thyroid patients.

With MiXCR, TCRdb reprocessed the PCR reads. The sample has roughly 30,000 clones, 15% to 20% seen once. Thyroid surgery took place with no prior treatment in any patient. Study observations and caveats: A significant increase in TCR beta diversity was reportedly seen in malignant thyroid tumors relative to benign nodules, in blood and tumor.

The origin of this receptor is a female donor with papillary thyroid cancer or a benign thyroid nodule (not recorded which). Some clones in this sample may be carry-over from other donors' samples. The chain has TRBV2 and TRBJ1-1; D ambiguous. The source material was blood. CDR3 in DNA: TGTGCCAGCAGTGAATCATCAGCCGGAAGGGCTTTCTTT. Translation: CASSESSAGRAFF.